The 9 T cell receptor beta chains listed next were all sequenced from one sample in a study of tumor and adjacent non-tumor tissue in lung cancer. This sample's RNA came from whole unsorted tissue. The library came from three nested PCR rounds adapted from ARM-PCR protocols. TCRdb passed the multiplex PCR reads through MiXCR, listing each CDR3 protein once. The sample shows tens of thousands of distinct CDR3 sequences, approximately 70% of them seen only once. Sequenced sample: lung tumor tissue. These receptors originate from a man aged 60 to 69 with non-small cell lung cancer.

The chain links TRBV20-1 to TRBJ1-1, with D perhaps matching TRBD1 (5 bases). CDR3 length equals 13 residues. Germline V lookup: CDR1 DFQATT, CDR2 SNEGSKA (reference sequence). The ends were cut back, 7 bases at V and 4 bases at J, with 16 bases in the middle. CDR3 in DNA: TGCAGTGTTAGCCTCGGGACTCCCACTGAAGCTTTCTTT. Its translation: CSVSLGTPTEAFF.

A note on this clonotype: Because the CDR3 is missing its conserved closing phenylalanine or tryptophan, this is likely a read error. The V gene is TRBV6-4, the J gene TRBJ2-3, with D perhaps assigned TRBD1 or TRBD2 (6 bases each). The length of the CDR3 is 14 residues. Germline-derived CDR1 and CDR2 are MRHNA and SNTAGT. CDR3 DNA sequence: TGTGCCAGCAGTCTCGGGGGCAACACACATACGCAGTATGTT. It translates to CASSLGGNTHTQYV.

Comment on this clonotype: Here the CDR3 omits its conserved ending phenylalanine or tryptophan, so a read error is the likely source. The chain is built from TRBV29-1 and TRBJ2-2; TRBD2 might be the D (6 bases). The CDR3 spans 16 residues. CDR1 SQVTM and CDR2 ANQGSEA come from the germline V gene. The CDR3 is CSVYGISGTNTGDLFY. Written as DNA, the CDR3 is TGCAGCGTGTACGGGATTAGCGGAACGAACACCGGGGATCTGTTTTAT.

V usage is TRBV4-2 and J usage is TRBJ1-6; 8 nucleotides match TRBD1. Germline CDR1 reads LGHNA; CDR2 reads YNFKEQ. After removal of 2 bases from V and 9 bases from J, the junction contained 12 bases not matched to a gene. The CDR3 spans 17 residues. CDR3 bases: TGTGCCAGCAGCCAATATCGTACCGGACAGGGCACTTCACCCCTCCACTTT. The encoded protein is CASSQYRTGQGTSPLHF.

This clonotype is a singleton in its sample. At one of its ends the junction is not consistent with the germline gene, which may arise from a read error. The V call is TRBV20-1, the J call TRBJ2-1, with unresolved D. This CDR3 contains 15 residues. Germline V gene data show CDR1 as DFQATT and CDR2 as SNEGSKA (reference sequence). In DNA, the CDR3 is TGCAGTGCTACCCCGGGCCTTCGGCCTCACAATGCGCAGTTTTTC. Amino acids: CSATPGLRPHNAQFF.

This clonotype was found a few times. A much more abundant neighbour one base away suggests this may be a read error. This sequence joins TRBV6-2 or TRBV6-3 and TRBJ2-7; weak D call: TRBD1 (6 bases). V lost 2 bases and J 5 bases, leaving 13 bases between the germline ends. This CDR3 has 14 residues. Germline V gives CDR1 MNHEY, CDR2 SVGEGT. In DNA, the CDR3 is TGTGCCAGCAGTTACGCGGCAGGGGTTAACGAGCAGTACTTC. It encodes CASSYAAGVNEQYF.

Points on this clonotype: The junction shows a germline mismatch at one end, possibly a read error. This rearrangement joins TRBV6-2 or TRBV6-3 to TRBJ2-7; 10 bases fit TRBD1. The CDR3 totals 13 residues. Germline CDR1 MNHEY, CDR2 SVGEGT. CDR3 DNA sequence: TGTGCCAGTGACAGGGGGCGTGGCTACGAGAAGTACTTC. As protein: CASDRGRGYEKYF.

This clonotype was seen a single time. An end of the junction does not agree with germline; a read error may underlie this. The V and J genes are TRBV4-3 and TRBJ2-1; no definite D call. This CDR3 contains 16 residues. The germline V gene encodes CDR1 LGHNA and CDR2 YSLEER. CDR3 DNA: TGCGCCAGCAGCCAAGTTAGTACCTTTATGAGGAATGAGCACTTCTTC. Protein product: CASSQVSTFMRNEHFF.

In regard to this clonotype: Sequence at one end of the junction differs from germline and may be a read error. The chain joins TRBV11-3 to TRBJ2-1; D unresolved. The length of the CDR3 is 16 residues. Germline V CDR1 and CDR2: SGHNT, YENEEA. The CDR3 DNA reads TGTGCAAGCAGCCCCACCCGGAGAAGCTCCTACAATGAGCAGTTATTC. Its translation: CASSPTRRSSYNEQLF.